The 11 T cell receptor beta chains below all came from one sample that was sequenced in a study of T cells in Graves' hyperthyroidism and ophthalmopathy. TCR beta CDR3 region amplification was performed from RNA transcripts. When the TCR CDR3 underwent first-round RT-PCR, the HTBI primer set was used. In TCRdb, the multiplex PCR reads were re-called with MiXCR into one record per CDR3 protein. This sample has around 350,000 distinct CDR3 sequences; about a fifth occur once, and the top ten carry about 3.5%. Sequencing input: blood. The source of these receptors is a woman aged 18-29 years with Graves' hyperthyroidism.

The rearrangement links TRBV5-1 to TRBJ2-2, with TRBD2 identical over 9 bases. CDR3 length: 16 residues. Germline V gene lookup returns CDR1 SGHRS and CDR2 YFSETQ. V shed 5 bases and J 2 bases; nucleotides not matched to a gene: 7. CDR3 residues: CASRFASGTNTGELFF. The CDR3 DNA is TGCGCCAGCAGGTTCGCTAGCGGGACCAACACCGGGGAGCTGTTTTTT.

This clonotype was seen ten or more times. The rearrangement uses TRBV20-1 and TRBJ1-5, with D possibly matching TRBD1 (5 bases). The CDR3 sequence is 17 residues long. Germline V CDR1 and CDR2: DFQATT, SNEGSKA (reference sequence). Trimming pared 6 bases from V and 2 bases from J, leaving 23 bases between. The CDR3 reads CSARLVQGEARNQPQHF. The CDR3 nucleotides read TGCAGTGCCCGTTTGGTTCAGGGCGAGGCTCGCAATCAGCCCCAGCATTTT.

This clonotype was seen at least ten times. This sequence joins TRBV29-1 and TRBJ2-7; tentatively, D is TRBD1 (5 bases). V was pared by 7 bases and J by 2 bases, with 9 bases between. The CDR3 loop spans 11 amino acids. Germline CDR1 and CDR2: SQVTM and ANQGSEA. The CDR3 sequence: CSAGPTYEQYF. DNA for the CDR3: TGCAGCGCAGGGCCAACCTACGAGCAGTACTTC.

This chain joins TRBV19 and TRBJ1-5; perhaps TRBD1 as D (6 bases). V was trimmed by 5 bases and J by 7 bases, leaving 12 bases between them. The CDR3 runs 13 residues. The germline CDR1 and CDR2 sequences are LNHDA and SQIVND (reference sequence). The CDR3 nucleotides are TGTGCCAGTAGTTCCGGGACAAGCCAGCCCCAGCATTTT. Encoded protein: CASSSGTSQPQHF.

The sample holds many counts of this clonotype. This chain uses TRBV7-2 with TRBJ1-2, with 7 bases matching TRBD1. With 6 bases clipped from V and 1 base from J, the junction kept 8 bases outside the gene matches. The CDR3 extends over 15 amino acids. CDR1 and CDR2 (germline): SGHTA, FQGNSA. For the CDR3, the DNA is TGTGCCAGCAGTCGCGAGGGGGCTATTAACTATGGCTACACCTTC. It specifies CASSREGAINYGYTF.

This clonotype was counted many times. V is TRBV7-2 and J is TRBJ1-2; D remains ambiguous. The CDR3 is made up of 12 amino acids. CDR1 SGHTA and CDR2 FQGNSA come from the germline V gene. Trimming shortened V by 6 bases and J by 5 bases, and 10 bases separated the two germline ends. CDR3 bases: TGTGCCAGCAGTTTATGGACGTATGGCTACACCTTC. Its translation: CASSLWTYGYTF.

The chain uses TRBV6-1 and TRBJ1-1; perhaps TRBD1 as D (5 bases). V shed 10 bases and J shed 1 base, with 13 bases lying between them. The CDR3 spans 13 residues. Germline loops: CDR1 MNHNS, CDR2 SASEGT. In DNA, the CDR3 is TGTGCCATCTCAGGGTTTCGGAACACTGAAGCTTTCTTT. Translation: CAISGFRNTEAFF.

V usage is TRBV6-1 and J usage is TRBJ1-2, with 11 bases fitting TRBD1. This CDR3 has 13 amino acids. V lost 8 bases and J lost 4; bases outside the gene matches: 3. The germline V gene encodes CDR1 MNHNS and CDR2 SASEGT. In nucleotides, the CDR3 is TGTGCCAGCGGACAGGGGGCGACCTATGGCTACACCTTC. Amino acids: CASGQGATYGYTF.

This clonotype was counted ten times or more. The chain links TRBV6-5 to TRBJ1-2, with a tentative D call TRBD1 (5 bases). The CDR3 sequence is 13 residues long. V shed 4 bases and J shed 4 bases, with 10 bases lying between them. The V gene's germline CDR1 is MNHEY and CDR2 SVGAGI. CDR3 sequence (DNA): TGTGCCAGCAGTTCGGGACCGGGCTATGGCTACACCTTC. This translates into CASSSGPGYGYTF.

This clonotype was seen many times. The chain couples TRBV12-3 or TRBV12-4 to TRBJ1-2, with 7 positions matching TRBD1. The trim removed 6 bases at V and 4 bases at J, leaving 5 bases unmatched. This CDR3 contains 13 residues. CDR3 protein: CASSGGQFYGYTF. The CDR3 coding sequence is TGTGCCAGCAGCGGGGGACAGTTCTATGGCTACACCTTC.

This clonotype came up many times. The rearrangement uses TRBV2 and TRBJ2-7; 10 nucleotides agree with TRBD2. CDR1 is SNHLY, CDR2 FYNNEI, per germline. The CDR3 has 19 amino acids. Trimming cost V 1 base and J 4 bases; bases outside gene matches: 16. The CDR3 here is CASSEVRTSGTRPSYEQYF. The DNA of the CDR3 is TGTGCCAGCAGTGAAGTTAGGACTAGCGGCACCCGACCCTCGTACGAGCAGTACTTC.